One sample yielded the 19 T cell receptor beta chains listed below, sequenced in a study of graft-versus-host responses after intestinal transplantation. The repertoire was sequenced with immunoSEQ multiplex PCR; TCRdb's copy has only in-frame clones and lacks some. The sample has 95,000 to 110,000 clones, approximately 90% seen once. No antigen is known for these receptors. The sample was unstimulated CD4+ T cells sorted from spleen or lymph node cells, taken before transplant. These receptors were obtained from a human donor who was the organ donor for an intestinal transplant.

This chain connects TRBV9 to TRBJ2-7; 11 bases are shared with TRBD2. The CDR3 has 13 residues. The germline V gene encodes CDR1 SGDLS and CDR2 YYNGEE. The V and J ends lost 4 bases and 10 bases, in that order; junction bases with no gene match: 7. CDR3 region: CASSRGTSGLQYF. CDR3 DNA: TGTGCCAGCAGCCGCGGGACTAGCGGTCTCCAGTACTTC.

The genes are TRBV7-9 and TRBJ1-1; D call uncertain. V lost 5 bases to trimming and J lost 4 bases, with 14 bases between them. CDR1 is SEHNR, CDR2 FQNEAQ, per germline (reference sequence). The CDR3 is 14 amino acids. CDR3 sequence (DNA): TGTGCCAGCAGCCCAGCGAGCCGGAGCACTGAAGCTTTCTTT. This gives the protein CASSPASRSTEAFF.

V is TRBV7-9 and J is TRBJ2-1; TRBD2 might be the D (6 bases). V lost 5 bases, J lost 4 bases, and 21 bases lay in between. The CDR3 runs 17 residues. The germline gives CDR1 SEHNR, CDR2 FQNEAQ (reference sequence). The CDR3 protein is CASSPGMWRGRYNEQFF. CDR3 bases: TGTGCCAGCAGCCCCGGGATGTGGAGGGGCAGGTACAATGAGCAGTTCTTC.

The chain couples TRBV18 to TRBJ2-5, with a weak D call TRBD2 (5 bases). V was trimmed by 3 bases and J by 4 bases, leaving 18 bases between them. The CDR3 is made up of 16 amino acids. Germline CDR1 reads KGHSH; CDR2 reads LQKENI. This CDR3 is CASSPATTSFPETQYF. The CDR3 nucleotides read TGTGCCAGCTCACCCGCCACAACTAGTTTTCCAGAGACCCAGTACTTC.

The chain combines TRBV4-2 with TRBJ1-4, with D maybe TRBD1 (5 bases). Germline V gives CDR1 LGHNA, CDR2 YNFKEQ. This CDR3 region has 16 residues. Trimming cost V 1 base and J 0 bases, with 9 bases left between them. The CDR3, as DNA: TGTGCCAGCAGCCAAGGGGCGACAGCAACTAATGAAAAACTGTTTTTT. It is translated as CASSQGATATNEKLFF.

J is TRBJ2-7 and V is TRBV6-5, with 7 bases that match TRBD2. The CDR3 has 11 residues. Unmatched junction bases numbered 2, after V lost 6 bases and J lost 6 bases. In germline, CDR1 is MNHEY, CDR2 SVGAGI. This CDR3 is CASRTSREQYF. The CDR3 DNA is TGTGCCAGCAGGACTAGCCGCGAGCAGTACTTC.

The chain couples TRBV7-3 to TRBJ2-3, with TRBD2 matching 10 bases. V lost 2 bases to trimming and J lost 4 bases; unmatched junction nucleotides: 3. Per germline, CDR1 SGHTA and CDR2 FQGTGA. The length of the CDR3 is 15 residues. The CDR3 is CASSLGLAEADTQYF. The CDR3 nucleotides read TGTGCCAGCAGCTTAGGACTAGCGGAAGCAGATACGCAGTATTTT.

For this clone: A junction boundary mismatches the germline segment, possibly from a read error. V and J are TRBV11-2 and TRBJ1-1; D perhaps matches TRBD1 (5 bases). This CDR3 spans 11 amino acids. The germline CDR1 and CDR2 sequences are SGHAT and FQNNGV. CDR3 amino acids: CASSHKDRGWF. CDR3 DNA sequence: TGTGCCAGCAGCCACAAAGACAGAGGCTGGTTT.

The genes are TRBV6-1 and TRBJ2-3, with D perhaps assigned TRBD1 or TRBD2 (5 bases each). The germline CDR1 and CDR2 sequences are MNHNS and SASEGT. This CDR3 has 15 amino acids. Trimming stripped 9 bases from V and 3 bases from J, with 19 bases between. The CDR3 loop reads CARGDNSLSTDTQYF. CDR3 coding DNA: TGTGCCAGGGGGGATAACTCCCTATCAACAGATACGCAGTATTTT.

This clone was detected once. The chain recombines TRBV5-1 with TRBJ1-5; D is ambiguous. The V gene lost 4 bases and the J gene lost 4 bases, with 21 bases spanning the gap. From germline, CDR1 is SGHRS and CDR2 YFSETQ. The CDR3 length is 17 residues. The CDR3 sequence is CASSPGMGPDLNQPQHF. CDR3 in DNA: TGCGCCAGCAGCCCCGGAATGGGCCCTGATTTAAATCAGCCCCAGCATTTT.

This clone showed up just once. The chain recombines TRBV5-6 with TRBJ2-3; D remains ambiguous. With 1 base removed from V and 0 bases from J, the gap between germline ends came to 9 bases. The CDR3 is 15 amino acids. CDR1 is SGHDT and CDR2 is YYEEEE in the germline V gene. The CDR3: CASSLWRPSTDTQYF. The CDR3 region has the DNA TGTGCCAGCAGCTTGTGGCGGCCAAGCACAGATACGCAGTATTTT.

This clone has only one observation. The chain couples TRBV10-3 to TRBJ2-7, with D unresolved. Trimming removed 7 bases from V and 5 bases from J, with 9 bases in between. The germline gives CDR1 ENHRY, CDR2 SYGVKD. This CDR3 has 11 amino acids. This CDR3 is CAIKWRNEQYF. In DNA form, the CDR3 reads TGTGCCATCAAATGGAGAAACGAGCAGTACTTC.

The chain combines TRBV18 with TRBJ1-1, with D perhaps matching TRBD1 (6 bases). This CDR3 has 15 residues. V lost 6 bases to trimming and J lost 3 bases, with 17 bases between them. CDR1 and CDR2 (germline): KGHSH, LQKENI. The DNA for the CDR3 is TGTGCCAGCTCCCCGGACAGAACCATGGACACTGAAGCTTTCTTT. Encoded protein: CASSPDRTMDTEAFF.

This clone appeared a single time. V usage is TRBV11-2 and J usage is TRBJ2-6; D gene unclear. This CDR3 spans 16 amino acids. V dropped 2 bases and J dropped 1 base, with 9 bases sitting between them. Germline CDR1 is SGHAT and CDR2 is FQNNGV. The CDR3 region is CASSLFVPSGANVLTF. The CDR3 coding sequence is TGTGCCAGCAGCTTATTCGTTCCGTCTGGGGCCAACGTCCTGACTTTC.

In DNA, the CDR3 is TGTGCCATATCGACAGGGTCAAAAGCTTTCTTT. It encodes CAISTGSKAFF. The chain is built from TRBV10-3 and TRBJ1-1; 7 bases are a match to TRBD1. The CDR3 sequence is 11 residues long. The V and J ends lost 9 bases and 9 bases, in that order; junction bases with no gene match: 7. Germline CDR1 is ENHRY and CDR2 is SYGVKD.

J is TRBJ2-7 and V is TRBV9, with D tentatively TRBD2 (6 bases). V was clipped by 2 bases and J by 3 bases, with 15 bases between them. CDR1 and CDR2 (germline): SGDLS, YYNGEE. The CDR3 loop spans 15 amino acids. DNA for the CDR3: TGTGCCAGCAGCGTGGACGGAGGAGGGGTCTACGAGCAGTACTTC. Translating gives CASSVDGGGVYEQYF.

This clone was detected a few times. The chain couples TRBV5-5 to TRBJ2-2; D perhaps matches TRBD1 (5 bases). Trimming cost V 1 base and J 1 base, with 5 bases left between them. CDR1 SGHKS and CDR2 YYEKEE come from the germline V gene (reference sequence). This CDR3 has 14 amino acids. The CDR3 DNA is TGTGCCAGCAGCTTGACAGGGAACACCGGGGAGCTGTTTTTT. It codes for CASSLTGNTGELFF. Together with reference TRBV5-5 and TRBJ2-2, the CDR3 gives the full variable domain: DAGVTQSPTHLIKTRGQQVTLRCSPISGHKSVSWYQQVLGQGPQFIFQYYEKEERGRGNFPDRFSARQFPNYSSELNVNALLLGDSALYLCASSLTGNTGELFFGEGSRLTVL.

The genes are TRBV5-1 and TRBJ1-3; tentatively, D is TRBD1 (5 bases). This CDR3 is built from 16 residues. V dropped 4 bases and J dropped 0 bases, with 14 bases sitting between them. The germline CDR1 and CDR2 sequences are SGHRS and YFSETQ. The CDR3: CASSRVGTSSGNTIYF. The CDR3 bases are TGCGCCAGCAGCCGGGTGGGGACCTCCTCTGGAAACACCATATATTTT.

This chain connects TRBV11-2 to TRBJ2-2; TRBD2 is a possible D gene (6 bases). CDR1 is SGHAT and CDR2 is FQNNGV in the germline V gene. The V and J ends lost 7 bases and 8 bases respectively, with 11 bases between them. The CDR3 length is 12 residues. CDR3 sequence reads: CASNNGRGELFF. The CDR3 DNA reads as TGTGCCAGCAACAATGGGAGGGGGGAGCTGTTTTTT.